A selection of T cell receptor beta chains follows, all from one sample in a study of shared clonotypes between healthy human individuals. The repertoire was sequenced with immunoSEQ multiplex PCR; TCRdb's copy has only in-frame clones and lacks some. This sample carries roughly 2.4 million clones, 90% to 97% of them seen once, and the ten largest clones take around 0.13%. Sequenced input: naive CD4+ T cells sorted from blood. Source of these receptors: a man between 18 and 35 years old in good health. The CDR3 runs from the conserved cysteine through the conserved F or W. The D gene is left open where the match is weak. For some rows the clone size is stated as once, few or many, or as a class when expanded; others skip it.

. | TRBD1 | TRBJ1-1 | TRBV7-2 | TGTGCCAGCAGCCTACAGGGGAAGTCGGGTGAAGCTTTCTTT | CASSLQGKSGEAFF
. | . | TRBJ1-6 | TRBV5-1 | TGCGCCAGCAGCCTTGGCGACAATTCACCCCTCCACTTT | CASSLGDNSPLHF
. | . | TRBJ1-2 | TRBV28 | TGTGCCAGCAGTCAGGGCTCCCCCAACTATGGCTACACCTTC | CASSQGSPNYGYTF
. | . | TRBJ2-5 | TRBV19 | TGTGCCAGTAGTATTGGGACAGAGACCCAGTACTTC | CASSIGTETQYF
once | TRBD1 | TRBJ1-4 | TRBV30 | TGTGCCTGGAGCCCTGACAGGGGATCGGGTGAAAAACTGTTTTTT | CAWSPDRGSGEKLFF
. | . | TRBJ2-7 | TRBV30 | TGTGCCTGGAGTGTAGTCCCCTACGAGCAGTACTTC | CAWSVVPYEQYF
few | TRBD1 | TRBJ1-2 | TRBV7-3 | TGTGCCAGCAGCGTCGGACAGGCCATCACCTTC | CASSVGQAITF
. | TRBD2 | TRBJ2-3 | TRBV4-3 | TGCGCCAGCAGCCAAGAATCCCCTAGCGGCTATGGCACAGATACGCAGTATTTT | CASSQESPSGYGTDTQYF
. | . | TRBJ1-6 | TRBV5-4 | TGTGCCAGCAGCTTAGGACAGACAACTAATTCACCCCTCCACTTT | CASSLGQTTNSPLHF
. | . | TRBJ1-4 | TRBV6-5 | TGTGCCAGCAGTTATTCAGGCAATGAAAAACTGTTTTTT | CASSYSGNEKLFF
. | . | TRBJ2-4 | TRBV19 | TGTGCCAGTAGTGAGCAGGTCGCCAAAAACATTCAGTACTTC | CASSEQVAKNIQYF
once | . | TRBJ2-7 | TRBV5-1 | TGCGCCAGCAGCGTTCCGGGACCGGACTCCTACGAGCAGTACTTC | CASSVPGPDSYEQYF
. | . | TRBJ2-3 | TRBV5-1 | TGCGCCAGCAGCTTGTCTCTTCCATCGGATACGCAGTATTTT | CASSLSLPSDTQYF
once | . | TRBJ1-2 | TRBV5-1 | TGCGCCAGCATGTTGGCTGGGGGCTATGGCTACACCTTC | CASMLAGGYGYTF
. | TRBD1 | TRBJ2-2 | TRBV5-5 | TGTGCCAGCAGCTTAGGGACAGGGGGCAAGGAGCTGTTTTTT | CASSLGTGGKELFF
. | . | TRBJ1-1 | TRBV30 | TGTGCCTGGAGTCCGGACCCTCTCAACACTGAAGCTTTCTTT | CAWSPDPLNTEAFF
. | TRBD1 | TRBJ1-6 | TRBV28 | TGTGCCAGCAGGACGGGACAGGGCTACCCCTCCTATAATTCACCCCTCCACTTT | CASRTGQGYPSYNSPLHF
. | . | TRBJ2-1 | TRBV2 | TGTGCCAGCAGTTTCCGACAGAGCTCCTACAATGAGCAGTTCTTC | CASSFRQSSYNEQFF
once | TRBD1 | TRBJ1-5 | TRBV30 | TGTGCCTGGAGTGTACAGGGGATTCAGCCCCAGCATTTT | CAWSVQGIQPQHF
. | . | TRBJ1-6 | TRBV5-1 | TGCGCCAGCAGGGTAGAGGATGATTCACCCCTCCACTTT | CASRVEDDSPLHF
. | TRBD1 | TRBJ1-2 | TRBV2 | TGTGCCAGCAGTGTAAAGGGACAGGGGGCCGTGGGCTATGGCTACACCTTC | CASSVKGQGAVGYGYTF
. | . | TRBJ1-3 | TRBV7-9 | TGTGCCAGCAGCCCTGGGACGGTCTCTGGAAACACCATATATTTT | CASSPGTVSGNTIYF
. | . | TRBJ1-1 | TRBV30 | TGTGCCTGGAACGCGGGGAACACTGAAGCTTTCTTT | CAWNAGNTEAFF
once | . | TRBJ2-1 | TRBV29-1 | TGCAGCGTTGAGGGAGATGAGCAGTTCTTC | CSVEGDEQFF
. | . | TRBJ1-5 | TRBV27 | TGTGCCAGCAGTTATCAGGGCAATCAGCCCCAGCATTTT | CASSYQGNQPQHF
. | . | TRBJ2-5 | TRBV7-2 | TGTGCCAGCAGCTTAGCGGTGGGTAGCGGAGAGACCCAGTACTTC | CASSLAVGSGETQYF
. | . | TRBJ1-3 | TRBV4-1 | TGCGCCAGCAGCCAAGGTCCGGGAGGAAACACCATATATTTT | CASSQGPGGNTIYF
. | TRBD1 | TRBJ1-2 | TRBV27 | TGTGCCAGCAGAAGGATCGGGACAGTCAGTAACTATGGCTACACCTTC | CASRRIGTVSNYGYTF
. | . | TRBJ2-5 | TRBV10-2 | TGCGCCAGCAGCGGGCTGGCCCAGGTTAAAGAGACCCAGTACTTC | CASSGLAQVKETQYF
. | . | TRBJ2-3 | TRBV9 | TGTGCCAGCAGCGTGCCCGGGGCACCCACAGATACGCAGTATTTT | CASSVPGAPTDTQYF
. | TRBD1 | TRBJ1-6 | TRBV4-3 | TGCGCCAGCAGCCGCGGGACAGGGGGCTCACCCCTCCACTTT | CASSRGTGGSPLHF
. | . | TRBJ2-5 | TRBV2 | TGTGCCAGCAGCTTGCGGGACAGAAAAGAGACCCAGTACTTC | CASSLRDRKETQYF
. | . | TRBJ2-1 | TRBV2 | TGTGCCAGCAGGTCGTGGGTATACAATGAGCAGTTCTTC | CASRSWVYNEQFF
. | . | TRBJ1-3 | TRBV6-4 | TGTGCCAGCAGTGAAGGAGAAACGGAACCCCCGCCGGGAAACACCATATATTTT | CASSEGETEPPPGNTIYF
. | . | TRBJ2-3 | TRBV29-1 | TGCAGCGTTGCTGGACGAACAATGGATACGCAGTATTTT | CSVAGRTMDTQYF
. | . | TRBJ1-1 | TRBV2 | TGTGCCAGCAGTGACGGGGCGAAGGGGGCTGAAGCTTTCTTT | CASSDGAKGAEAFF
. | TRBD1 | TRBJ1-6 | TRBV5-1 | TGCGCCAGCAGCTTGGAGCAGGGGGATAATTCACCCCTCCACTTT | CASSLEQGDNSPLHF
. | TRBD2 | TRBJ2-1 | TRBV2 | TGTGCCAGCAGGGAGGGGACTAGCGGATACAATGAGCAGTTCTTC | CASREGTSGYNEQFF
. | . | TRBJ2-1 | TRBV5-1 | TGCGCCAGCAGCTTGATAATAACGGGCTACAATGAGCAGTTCTTC | CASSLIITGYNEQFF
. | . | TRBJ1-5 | TRBV21-1 | TGTGCCAGCAGCTCACGACAGGGGGAAAAGGTAGATCAGCCCCAGCATTTT | CASSSRQGEKVDQPQHF
. | . | TRBJ1-3 | TRBV9 | TGTGCCAGCAGCCCAGGGCTGATCTCTGGAAACACCATATATTTT | CASSPGLISGNTIYF
. | . | TRBJ2-7 | TRBV2 | TGTGCCACCCTCGGGACGGCGAGCCTCTACGAGCAGTACTTC | CATLGTASLYEQYF
. | . | TRBJ1-4 | TRBV19 | TGTGCCAGTAACAGAAATGAAAAACTGTTTTTT | CASNRNEKLFF
. | TRBD2 | TRBJ2-1 | TRBV6-5 | TGTGCCAGCTGTCTAGCGGACTCCTACAATGAGCAGTTCTTC | CASCLADSYNEQFF
. | . | TRBJ2-3 | TRBV5-1 | TGCGCCAGCAGCTTGGCCACGGGAGGCACAGATACGCAGTATTTT | CASSLATGGTDTQYF
once | TRBD2 | TRBJ2-3 | TRBV4-1 | TGCGCCAGCAGCACGGTAGCGGGGGAGCCCACAGATACGCAGTATTTT | CASSTVAGEPTDTQYF
. | . | TRBJ2-7 | TRBV5-1 | TGCGCCAGCAGCCCTGGGACGGGTGCCTACGAGCAGTACTTC | CASSPGTGAYEQYF
. | . | TRBJ2-1 | TRBV5-6 | TGTGCCAGCAGCCGTGGGGCCAGGGCGCAGTTCTTC | CASSRGARAQFF
once | TRBD1 | TRBJ1-1 | TRBV7-9 | TGTGCCAGCAACTTAATGGGGGACAGGGACACTGAAGCTTTCTTT | CASNLMGDRDTEAFF
. | . | TRBJ2-5 | TRBV9 | TGTGCCAGCAGCGTAGCTATAAGGGACACCCAAGAGACCCAGTACTTC | CASSVAIRDTQETQYF
. | TRBD2 | TRBJ2-3 | TRBV7-2 | TGTGCCAGCAGCTTAGGCGGGGGGGCTGGAGATACGCAGTATTTT | CASSLGGGAGDTQYF
. | TRBD2 | TRBJ2-1 | TRBV7-3 | TGTGCCAGCAGCCGTCCCGGGGGGGCCGAATACAATGAGCAGTTCTTC | CASSRPGGAEYNEQFF
. | . | TRBJ1-6 | TRBV5-1 | TGCGCCAGCAGCTTGGCCACAGGACGGAGCTCCTATAATTCACCCCTCCACTTT | CASSLATGRSSYNSPLHF